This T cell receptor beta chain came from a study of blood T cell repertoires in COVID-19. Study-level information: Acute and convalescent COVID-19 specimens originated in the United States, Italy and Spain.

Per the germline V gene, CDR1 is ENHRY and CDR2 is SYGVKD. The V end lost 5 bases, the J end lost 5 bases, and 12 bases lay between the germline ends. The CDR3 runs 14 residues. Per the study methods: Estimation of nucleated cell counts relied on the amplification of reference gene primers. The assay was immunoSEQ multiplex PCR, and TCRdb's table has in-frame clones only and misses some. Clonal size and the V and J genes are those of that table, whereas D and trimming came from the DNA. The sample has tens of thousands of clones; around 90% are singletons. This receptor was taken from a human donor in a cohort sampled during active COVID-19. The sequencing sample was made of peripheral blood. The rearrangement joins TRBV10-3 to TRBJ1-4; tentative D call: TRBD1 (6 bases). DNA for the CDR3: TGTGCCATCAGTTCCGGGACACTGAATGAAAAACTGTTTTTT. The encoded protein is CAISSGTLNEKLFF.